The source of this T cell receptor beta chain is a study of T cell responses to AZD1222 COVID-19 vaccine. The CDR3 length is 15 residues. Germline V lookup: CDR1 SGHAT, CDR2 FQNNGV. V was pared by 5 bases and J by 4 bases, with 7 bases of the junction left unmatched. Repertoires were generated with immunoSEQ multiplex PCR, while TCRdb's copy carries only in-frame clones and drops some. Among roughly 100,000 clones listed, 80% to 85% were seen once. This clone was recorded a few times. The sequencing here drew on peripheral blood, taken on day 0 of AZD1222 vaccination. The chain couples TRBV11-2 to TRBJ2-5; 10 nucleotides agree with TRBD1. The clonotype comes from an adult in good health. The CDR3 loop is CASSLSTGGGETQYF. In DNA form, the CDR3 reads TGTGCCAGCAGCCTATCGACAGGGGGCGGAGAGACCCAGTACTTC.